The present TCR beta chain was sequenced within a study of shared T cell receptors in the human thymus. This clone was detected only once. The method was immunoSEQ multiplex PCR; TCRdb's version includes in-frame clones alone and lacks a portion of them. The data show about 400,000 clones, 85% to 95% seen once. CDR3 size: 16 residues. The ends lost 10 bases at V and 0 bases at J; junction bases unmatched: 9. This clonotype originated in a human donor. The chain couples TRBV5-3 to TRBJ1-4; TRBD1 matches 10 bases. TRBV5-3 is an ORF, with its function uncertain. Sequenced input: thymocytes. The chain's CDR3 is CALTGGPGTTNEKLFF. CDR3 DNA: TGTGCCTTGACAGGGGGCCCAGGAACAACTAATGAAAAACTGTTTTTT.